This TCR beta chain derives from a study of type 1 and type 2 diabetes patients. The V gene's germline CDR1 is SGHRS and CDR2 YFSETQ. Losses at the gene ends were 7 bases for V and 4 bases for J; bases not matched to a gene: 9. This CDR3 region has 14 residues. This clonotype appeared a single time. PCR was run on genomic DNA. Amplification of the beta chain CDR3 used 30 forward and 13 reverse multiplex primers. From the multiplex PCR reads, TCRdb called clonotypes with MiXCR, one entry per CDR3 protein. The data contain 250,000 or so distinct CDR3 sequences, more than 40% of them singletons. This sequence was found in a young man with type 2 diabetes. The chain uses TRBV5-1 and TRBJ1-1, with TRBD1 matching over 8 bases. Sequenced material: peripheral blood mononuclear cells (PBMCs). CDR3 bases: TGCGCCAGCCGATCAGGGGGCCGGGCCACTGAAGCTTTCTTT. As protein: CASRSGGRATEAFF.